This T cell receptor beta chain was profiled in a study of T cell changes during pregnancy in multiple sclerosis. The table came from immunoSEQ multiplex PCR; TCRdb's copy has only in-frame clones and leaves some out. Found here are over 45,000 clones, approximately 90% of them singletons; the top ten hold under 2%. The V gene end was trimmed by 2 bases and the J gene end by 7 bases; junction bases not matched to a gene: 13. CDR1 and CDR2 (germline): MNHNS, SASEGT. The CDR3 consists of 17 residues. The source was peripheral blood, collected after pregnancy. The chain links TRBV6-1 to TRBJ1-5, with TRBD1 matching 8 bases. The receptor's source is a female donor with multiple sclerosis, enrolled in a pregnancy study. As DNA, the CDR3 is TGTGCCAGCAGTGAACCAGGGGGCTTTGGGGGTTCACAGCCCCAGCATTTT. Its protein product is CASSEPGGFGGSQPQHF.